The rows below give T cell receptor beta chains drawn from one sample of a study of cytomegalovirus exposure and HLA in healthy donors. Libraries were prepared by immunoSEQ multiplex PCR; TCRdb keeps only in-frame clonotypes and omits some of them. The data hold roughly 130,000 clones, with roughly 76% observed a single time. The specimen was PBMCs. The receptors were sampled from a man aged 30 to 45 in good health and CMV-seronegative. CDR3s include the opening cysteine and the closing phenylalanine or tryptophan. The order of the fields is CDR3 protein, CDR3 DNA, clone size, J gene, D gene, V gene. D genes are given only for firm matches. Clone size appears in some rows only: once, few, many, or a class for an expanded clone.

CASSVEVTGLPLHF | TGTGCCAGCAGCGTAGAAGTGACTGGGTTACCCCTCCACTTT | NA | TRBJ1-6 | NA | TRBV9
CASSPEFGGRQPQHF | TGTGCCAGCTCACCAGAGTTCGGCGGCAGACAGCCCCAGCATTTT | NA | TRBJ1-5 | NA | TRBV18
CASSLEQGSNQPQHF | TGTGCCAGCAGCTTGGAACAGGGTAGCAATCAGCCCCAGCATTTT | NA | TRBJ1-5 | NA | TRBV5-5
CASSFRDIVRANYGYTF | TGTGCCAGCAGTTTCCGGGACATCGTTCGAGCTAACTATGGCTACACCTTC | NA | TRBJ1-2 | NA | TRBV28
CASSLAGTGFPYF | TGTGCCAGCAGCTTAGCGGGGACAGGGTTCCCGTACTTC | NA | TRBJ2-5 | TRBD1 | TRBV7-2
CASGSDTVEAFF | TGTGCCAGCGGCTCCGACACCGTCGAAGCTTTCTTT | NA | TRBJ1-1 | NA | TRBV28
CAIKGVANTEAFF | TGTGCCATAAAGGGGGTGGCGAACACTGAAGCTTTCTTT | NA | TRBJ1-1 | NA | TRBV6-5
CASSLEGLAGAAEQYF | TGCGCCAGCAGCTTGGAGGGACTAGCGGGGGCCGCCGAGCAGTACTTC | NA | TRBJ2-7 | TRBD2 | TRBV5-1
CASSLVGHGGSPQHF | TGTGCCAGCAGCTTAGTAGGACACGGTGGTTCGCCCCAGCATTTT | NA | TRBJ1-5 | NA | TRBV7-2
CASTFTGSRNSPLHF | TGTGCCAGCACCTTCACAGGGAGTCGGAATTCACCCCTCCACTTT | NA | TRBJ1-6 | NA | TRBV7-9
CASRYREGTEAFF | TGTGCCAGCAGGTACAGGGAAGGCACTGAAGCTTTCTTT | NA | TRBJ1-1 | NA | TRBV27
CASSREGTYEQYF | TGCGCCAGCAGCCGGGAGGGGACCTACGAGCAGTACTTC | NA | TRBJ2-7 | TRBD2 | TRBV5-1
CASSDRSSYNSPLHF | TGTGCCAGCAGTGACCGTAGCTCCTATAATTCACCCCTCCACTTT | NA | TRBJ1-6 | NA | TRBV6-1
CASSLVGSGGSYEQYF | TGTGCCAGCAGCTTAGTGGGGAGCGGGGGGTCCTACGAGCAGTACTTC | NA | TRBJ2-7 | TRBD2 | TRBV11-2
CASSPPLRGKAGYTF | TGTGCCAGCAGCCCGCCCCTCCGGGGGAAGGCTGGCTACACCTTC | NA | TRBJ1-2 | NA | TRBV5-5
CASSATGSDTEAFF | TGTGCCAGCAGCGCGACAGGCTCGGACACTGAAGCTTTCTTT | NA | TRBJ1-1 | NA | TRBV9
CASSLGYRGQDTQYF | TGTGCCAGCAGTTTGGGGTACAGGGGGCAAGATACGCAGTATTTT | few | TRBJ2-3 | TRBD1 | TRBV7-2
CASRHSGGAHEQYF | TGTGCCAGCAGGCACAGCGGGGGGGCCCACGAGCAGTACTTC | NA | TRBJ2-7 | TRBD2 | TRBV9
CASTPGEIYGYTF | TGTGCCAGCACCCCCGGGGAGATCTATGGCTACACCTTC | NA | TRBJ1-2 | NA | TRBV18
CASSQEMDRVSNQPQHF | TGCGCCAGCAGCCAAGAAATGGACAGGGTAAGCAATCAGCCCCAGCATTTT | once | TRBJ1-5 | TRBD1 | TRBV4-1
CASSTGTALMNTEAFF | TGTGCCAGTAGTACCGGGACAGCCCTTATGAACACTGAAGCTTTCTTT | NA | TRBJ1-1 | TRBD1 | TRBV19
CASSPTGMNSNQPQHF | TGTGCCAGCAGTCCGACAGGGATGAATAGCAATCAGCCCCAGCATTTT | NA | TRBJ1-5 | TRBD1 | TRBV7-2
CASSIAGTSGETQYF | TGTGCCAGTAGTATAGCGGGGACTAGTGGAGAGACCCAGTACTTC | NA | TRBJ2-5 | TRBD2 | TRBV19
CAWSTTGTGWTEAFF | TGTGCCTGGAGCACAACCGGGACAGGGTGGACTGAAGCTTTCTTT | once | TRBJ1-1 | TRBD1 | TRBV30
CASSLEGGPGNEQFF | TGTGCCAGCAGCTTAGAAGGGGGACCGGGAAATGAGCAGTTCTTC | NA | TRBJ2-1 | NA | TRBV7-9
CASSRAPSYEQYF | TGTGCCAGTAGTCGCGCGCCGTCCTACGAGCAGTACTTC | NA | TRBJ2-7 | NA | TRBV19
CASRATEGRNTIYF | TGTGCCAGCAGAGCTACCGAGGGAAGAAACACCATATATTTT | NA | TRBJ1-3 | NA | TRBV6-1
CASSLDEGDRGREQYF | TGTGCCAGCAGCTTAGACGAAGGAGACAGGGGGCGCGAGCAGTACTTC | NA | TRBJ2-7 | TRBD1 | TRBV11-2
CASSLLAGDNEQFF | TGTGCCAGCAGTTTACTAGCGGGGGACAATGAGCAGTTCTTC | NA | TRBJ2-1 | TRBD2 | TRBV11-2
CASSGRQGALKIF | TGTGCCAGCAGCGGCAGACAGGGGGCGCTTAAGATCTTC | NA | TRBJ2-1 | TRBD1 | TRBV7-2
CASSYARAPEKLFF | TGTGCCAGCAGTTACGCCAGGGCGCCTGAAAAACTGTTTTTT | NA | TRBJ1-4 | NA | TRBV6-5
CATSSPGTGINEKLFF | TGTGCCACCAGCAGCCCTGGGACAGGGATAAATGAAAAACTGTTTTTT | few | TRBJ1-4 | TRBD1 | TRBV15
CASSVRALGTGHNEQFF | TGTGCCAGCAGCGTAAGAGCGTTAGGGACAGGTCACAATGAGCAGTTCTTC | NA | TRBJ2-1 | TRBD1 | TRBV9
CASGLGQGAADRTYEQYF | TGTGCCAGCGGCTTAGGTCAGGGGGCGGCAGATAGGACCTACGAGCAGTACTTC | NA | TRBJ2-7 | TRBD1 | TRBV7-9
CASQPGQDDQPQHF | TGTGCCAGCCAACCCGGACAGGACGATCAGCCCCAGCATTTT | NA | TRBJ1-5 | TRBD1 | TRBV6-4
CASSLAGQTYEQYF | TGCGCCAGCAGCTTGGCGGGACAGACCTACGAGCAGTACTTC | once | TRBJ2-7 | TRBD1 | TRBV5-1
CASSPRGGWGYGYTF | TGTGCCAGCAGCCCGAGGGGGGGATGGGGATATGGCTACACCTTC | NA | TRBJ1-2 | NA | TRBV21-1
CSAEGGEDTQYF | TGCAGCGCTGAGGGGGGTGAGGATACGCAGTATTTT | NA | TRBJ2-3 | NA | TRBV29-1
CASSTPQGKNTEAFF | TGTGCCAGCAGTACCCCACAGGGGAAGAACACTGAAGCTTTCTTT | few | TRBJ1-1 | TRBD1 | TRBV11-1
CASSQAPGFQQYF | TGCGCCAGCAGCCAAGCCCCGGGTTTCCAGCAGTACTTC | NA | TRBJ2-7 | NA | TRBV4-3
CASSPRGAEAFF | TGTGCCAGCAGCCCCAGGGGGGCTGAAGCTTTCTTT | NA | TRBJ1-1 | TRBD1 | TRBV6-1
CASSQLFQGPLTGELFF | TGTGCCAGCAGCCAACTCTTCCAGGGTCCTCTCACCGGGGAGCTGTTTTTT | NA | TRBJ2-2 | NA | TRBV4-2
CASSEPPAGKETQYF | TGCGCCAGCAGCGAGCCTCCGGCAGGGAAAGAGACCCAGTACTTC | few | TRBJ2-5 | NA | TRBV5-1
CASSSWTVPYGYTF | TGTGCCAGTAGCTCCTGGACAGTTCCCTATGGCTACACCTTC | NA | TRBJ1-2 | NA | TRBV19
CASNLAGGQLETQYF | TGTGCCAGCAACCTAGCGGGGGGGCAGTTAGAGACCCAGTACTTC | NA | TRBJ2-5 | TRBD2 | TRBV2